This entry describes one T cell receptor (beta chain). The data were obtained in a study of beta chain features in type 1 diabetes. Isolated RNA was reverse transcribed in full, so expressed TCRB transcripts were sequenced. Generated by immunoSEQ multiplex PCR, the TCRdb table keeps only in-frame clones and is missing some. This sample has around 400,000 clones, with approximately 12% found just once. Sequenced sample: naive CD4+ T cells from blood. The sequence was collected from a man aged 18 to 30 in good health.

The CDR3 here is CASSLSGGGRYEQFF. The CDR3 nucleotides are TGTGCCAGCAGCTTAAGCGGGGGGGGGAGGTATGAGCAGTTCTTC. The genes are TRBV7-2 and TRBJ2-1; 10 positions match TRBD2. Germline V gene sequence: CDR1 SGHTA, CDR2 FQGNSA. The junction had 6 bases not matched to a gene; V was cut back by 2 bases and J by 8 bases. The CDR3 runs 15 residues.